The 27 T cell receptor beta chains below were found in one sample sequenced in a study of T cells in Graves' hyperthyroidism and ophthalmopathy. TCR beta CDR3 regions were amplified from RNA. HTBI primers were employed in a first-round RT-PCR of the TCR CDR3. TCRdb itself ran the multiplex PCR reads through MiXCR, one entry per CDR3 protein. The repertoire includes 300,000 to 450,000 distinct CDR3 sequences, 13% of them detected once, and around 21% sits in the top ten. The specimen was blood. Receptor source: a man younger than 45 with Graves' hyperthyroidism that later progressed to Graves' ophthalmopathy.

V and J are TRBV4-2 and TRBJ1-1; TRBD1 might be the D (5 bases). The CDR3 length is 13 residues. Trimming took 6 bases from V and 2 from J, leaving 10 bases between them. The V gene's germline CDR1 is LGHNA and CDR2 YNFKEQ. The DNA of the CDR3 is TGTGCCAGCAGAGAGGGGTTTAACACTGAAGCTTTCTTT. Amino acids: CASREGFNTEAFF.

This clonotype was recorded many times. J is TRBJ2-7 and V is TRBV6-6; D remains ambiguous. V dropped 0 bases and J dropped 5 bases, with 5 bases sitting between them. This CDR3 spans 12 amino acids. The germline gives CDR1 MNHNY, CDR2 SVGAGI (reference sequence). The CDR3 here is CASSYSNHEQYF. The CDR3 coding sequence is TGTGCCAGCAGTTACTCGAACCACGAGCAGTACTTC.

This rearrangement joins TRBV7-9 to TRBJ2-7; 11 nucleotides match TRBD1. Trimming at V came to 5 bases and at J to 6 bases, leaving 12 bases not matched to a gene. The CDR3 length is 16 residues. CDR1 SEHNR and CDR2 FQNEAQ come from the germline V gene (reference sequence). The CDR3 sequence: CASSGAPGTGGVEQYF. The DNA of the CDR3 is TGTGCCAGCAGCGGCGCTCCGGGGACAGGGGGTGTCGAGCAGTACTTC.

This clonotype was observed a handful of times. V usage is TRBV18 and J usage is TRBJ2-7; TRBD1 matches at 7 bases. This CDR3 contains 15 residues. The germline gives CDR1 KGHSH, CDR2 LQKENI. The V gene end was trimmed by 3 bases and the J gene end by 3 bases; junction bases not matched to a gene: 8. The CDR3 here is CASSPKPGQRYEQYF. CDR3 nucleotide sequence: TGTGCCAGCTCACCTAAACCGGGACAGCGCTACGAGCAGTACTTC.

CDR3 DNA: TGTGCCAGCAGCCCAAGCGGGGGGACAGACACCGGGGAGCTGTTTTTT. Encoded protein: CASSPSGGTDTGELFF. The rearrangement uses TRBV9 and TRBJ2-2; 9 bases are shared with TRBD2. This CDR3 comprises 16 residues. CDR1 is SGDLS, CDR2 YYNGEE, per germline. With V trimmed by 4 bases and J by 3 bases, 7 bases remained unmatched.

CDR3 sequence reads: CASSTQRNQPQHF. As DNA, the CDR3 is TGTGCCAGTAGTACCCAAAGGAATCAGCCCCAGCATTTT. V usage is TRBV19 and J usage is TRBJ1-5; no clear D gene. Germline-derived CDR1 and CDR2 are LNHDA and SQIVND (reference sequence). This CDR3 region has 13 residues. V lost 4 bases and J 4 bases, leaving 8 bases between the germline ends.

The rearrangement links TRBV6-1 to TRBJ2-1, with no clear D. Germline-derived CDR1 and CDR2 are MNHNS and SASEGT. V was trimmed by 6 bases and J by 1 base, leaving 13 bases between them. CDR3 length: 15 residues. CDR3 residues: CASSKLGRSYNEQFF. CDR3 sequence (DNA): TGTGCCAGCAGCAAACTCGGCAGGTCCTACAATGAGCAGTTCTTC.

This clonotype was counted a few times. The genes are TRBV20-1 and TRBJ2-2; D not resolved. The length of the CDR3 is 13 residues. The V end lost 1 base, the J end lost 2 bases, and 5 bases lay between the germline ends. Germline loops: CDR1 DFQATT, CDR2 SNEGSKA (reference sequence). The CDR3 reads CSARVVNTGELFF. The CDR3 DNA sequence: TGCAGTGCTAGAGTTGTTAACACCGGGGAGCTGTTTTTT.

This clonotype appeared a few times. The chain is built from TRBV4-2 and TRBJ1-5; 10 bases are shared with TRBD1. Germline V lookup: CDR1 LGHNA, CDR2 YNFKEQ. The CDR3 extends over 14 amino acids. The J segment lost 6 bases and the V segment lost 4 bases, leaving 3 bases of the junction unmatched. DNA for the CDR3: TGTGCCAGCAGCCGGGGACAGGGGAGTCAGCCCCAGCATTTT. Amino acid sequence: CASSRGQGSQPQHF.

The J gene is TRBJ1-3, the V gene TRBV7-6; the D gene is possibly TRBD1 (5 bases). Trimming pared 5 bases from V and 0 bases from J, leaving 11 bases between. The length of the CDR3 is 15 residues. CDR1 SGHVS and CDR2 FNYEAQ come from the germline V gene. The CDR3, as DNA: TGTGCCAGCAGCCCCGGGGGGTACTCTGGAAACACCATATATTTT. Translating it yields CASSPGGYSGNTIYF.

This clonotype was picked up many times. The chain recombines TRBV7-2 with TRBJ1-4, with 7 bases lining up with TRBD1. J was trimmed by 7 bases and V by 1 base; bases with no gene match: 3. Germline CDR1 SGHTA, CDR2 FQGNSA. The CDR3 runs 14 residues. The CDR3 sequence is CASSLDRGVEKLFF. For the CDR3, the DNA is TGTGCCAGCAGCTTAGACAGGGGCGTTGAAAAACTGTTTTTT.

The rearrangement links TRBV7-9 to TRBJ2-7; 10 nucleotides align to TRBD1. The CDR3 is made up of 15 amino acids. The J segment lost 7 bases and the V segment lost 4 bases, leaving 10 bases of the junction unmatched. Germline-derived CDR1 and CDR2 are SEHNR and FQNEAQ (reference sequence). The CDR3 loop reads CASSSRDRGSGEQYF. Written as DNA, the CDR3 is TGTGCCAGCAGCTCCCGGGACAGGGGATCGGGGGAGCAGTACTTC.

This clonotype was observed many times. CDR3 sequence reads: CASSLGQGYRQPQHF. Here the CDR3 DNA reads TGTGCCAGCAGTTTGGGACAGGGATATCGTCAGCCCCAGCATTTT. This rearrangement joins TRBV28 to TRBJ1-5, with 9 bases matching TRBD1. The CDR3 contains 15 residues. With 3 bases clipped from V and 6 bases from J, the junction kept 6 bases outside the gene matches. CDR1 and CDR2 from the germline V gene are MDHEN and SYDVKM.

This clonotype showed up many times. V and J are TRBV28 and TRBJ2-3; 8 bases match TRBD2. CDR1 and CDR2 (germline): MDHEN, SYDVKM. The CDR3 contains 15 residues. V lost 6 bases and J lost 4; bases outside the gene matches: 9. CDR3: CASRKAGVLPDTQYF. In nucleotides, the CDR3 is TGTGCCAGCAGGAAAGCGGGGGTGCTCCCAGATACGCAGTATTTT.

At least ten counts were recorded for this clonotype. The V call is TRBV28, the J call TRBJ1-1; 9 nucleotides agree with TRBD1. The CDR3 is 13 residues long. V dropped 6 bases and J dropped 5; count of bases not matched to a gene: 4. Germline CDR1 and CDR2: MDHEN and SYDVKM. In DNA form, the CDR3 reads TGTGCCAGCAGACAGGGGGCGGGTACTGAAGCTTTCTTT. It translates to CASRQGAGTEAFF. Supplemented by reference TRBV28 and TRBJ1-1, the full variable domain reads DVKVTQSSRYLVKRTGEKVFLECVQDMDHENMFWYRQDPGLGLRLIYFSYDVKMKEKGDIPEGYSVSREKKERFSLILESASTNQTSMYLCASRQGAGTEAFFGQGTRLTVV.

This clonotype was counted at least ten times. The chain recombines TRBV6-1 with TRBJ1-4, with D possibly TRBD1 on 5 matching bases. Germline V gene sequence: CDR1 MNHNS, CDR2 SASEGT. V shed 5 bases and J shed 5 bases, with 12 bases lying between them. The CDR3 runs to 14 residues. CDR3 bases: TGTGCCAGCAGTTTCCGGGACTTGAATGAAAAACTGTTTTTT. Its protein is CASSFRDLNEKLFF.

This clonotype was observed a few times. As DNA, the CDR3 is TGTGCCAGCAGTTTAGCCGGGGGGCTAGGGGAAAACATTCAGTACTTC. This codes for CASSLAGGLGENIQYF. V gene TRBV28 combines with J gene TRBJ2-4, with D tentatively TRBD2 (7 bases). The germline V gene has CDR1 MDHEN and CDR2 SYDVKM. The CDR3 length is 16 residues. The V end lost 2 bases, the J end lost 5 bases, and 16 bases lay between the germline ends.

A few counts support this clonotype. The genes are TRBV28 and TRBJ2-6; perhaps TRBD1 as D (5 bases). The V gene lost 6 bases and the J gene lost 0 bases, with 9 bases spanning the gap. The germline CDR1 and CDR2 sequences are MDHEN and SYDVKM. The CDR3 has 15 amino acids. The CDR3 sequence is CASRYRISGANVLTF. DNA of the CDR3: TGTGCCAGCAGGTACAGGATCTCTGGGGCCAACGTCCTGACTTTC. The full variable domain, in which reference TRBV28 and TRBJ2-6 provide the parts outside the CDR3, is DVKVTQSSRYLVKRTGEKVFLECVQDMDHENMFWYRQDPGLGLRLIYFSYDVKMKEKGDIPEGYSVSREKKERFSLILESASTNQTSMYLCASRYRISGANVLTFGAGSRLTVL.

This clonotype was seen ten or more times. The chain carries TRBV10-3 and TRBJ2-7; 7 nucleotides agree with TRBD1. Trimming cost V 5 bases and J 0 bases; bases outside gene matches: 7. CDR1 and CDR2 from the germline V gene are ENHRY and SYGVKD. The CDR3 covers 15 residues. CDR3 DNA sequence: TGTGCCATCAGTACCGGGACAGCCAACTCCTACGAGCAGTACTTC. Its translation is CAISTGTANSYEQYF.

This clonotype was counted only a few times. The chain uses TRBV4-2 and TRBJ2-5; TRBD1 matches at 9 bases. Losses at the gene ends were 1 base for V and 4 bases for J; bases not matched to a gene: 4. The CDR3 extends over 15 amino acids. CDR1 LGHNA and CDR2 YNFKEQ come from the germline V gene. The CDR3, as DNA: TGTGCCAGCAGCCAAGGGACAGGGGATAGAGAGACCCAGTACTTC. Translated, it gives CASSQGTGDRETQYF.

This clonotype has more than one count but fewer than ten. The chain uses TRBV5-5 and TRBJ2-2; D unclear. V lost 2 bases to trimming and J lost 6 bases, with 11 bases between them. This CDR3 has 14 residues. Germline CDR1 SGHKS, CDR2 YYEKEE (reference sequence). The CDR3 loop is CASSFYSYSGELFF. CDR3 bases: TGTGCCAGCAGCTTCTATAGTTACTCCGGGGAGCTGTTTTTT.

Many counts were recorded for this clonotype. As DNA, the CDR3 is TGTGCCAGCAGTTTACGGGGAGCCAATCAGCCCCAGCATTTT. Residues: CASSLRGANQPQHF. This sequence joins TRBV12-3 or TRBV12-4 and TRBJ1-5; D is unclear. Between the trimmed V and J ends, which lost 2 bases and 3 bases, there was a span of 8 bases. The CDR3 spans 14 residues.

Ten or more counts support this clonotype. V usage is TRBV6-1 and J usage is TRBJ2-7, with 7 positions matching TRBD2. V shed 6 bases, J shed 0 bases, and the junction held 5 bases outside the gene matches. This CDR3 is built from 14 residues. The germline gives CDR1 MNHNS, CDR2 SASEGT. The CDR3 sequence is CASRIRGDSYEQYF. The CDR3 nucleotides read TGTGCCAGCAGGATACGGGGGGACTCCTACGAGCAGTACTTC.

There are a few counts of this clonotype. The rearrangement links TRBV5-1 to TRBJ1-1; D is perhaps TRBD1 (6 bases). With 4 bases removed from V and 7 bases from J, the gap between germline ends came to 8 bases. Germline values: CDR1 SGHRS, CDR2 YFSETQ. The CDR3 runs 11 residues. The CDR3 nucleotides read TGCGCCAGCAGCGAGGACAGTGAAGCTTTCTTT. It is translated as CASSEDSEAFF.

This clonotype was counted ten times or more. This chain joins TRBV2 and TRBJ1-2, with TRBD1 as a possible D gene (6 bases). Looked up from germline, CDR1 is SNHLY and CDR2 is FYNNEI. Trimming took off 6 bases at V and 0 bases at J, with 11 bases between the two ends. This CDR3 has 14 residues. CDR3 loop: CASRGQLANYGYTF. CDR3 sequence (DNA): TGTGCCAGCAGGGGACAATTAGCTAACTATGGCTACACCTTC.

The table lists this clonotype with many counts. The chain has TRBV12-5 and TRBJ1-1; 11 bases fit TRBD1. Germline V CDR1 and CDR2: LGHNT, FRNRAP. Trimming at V came to 5 bases and at J to 3 bases, leaving 11 bases not matched to a gene. The CDR3 spans 17 residues. CDR3 sequence reads: CASGKRTGGATDTEAFF. DNA of the CDR3: TGTGCTAGTGGTAAACGGACAGGGGGCGCCACGGACACTGAAGCTTTCTTT.

This clonotype has a count of ten or more. The V call is TRBV7-9, the J call TRBJ2-7; 10 bases are a match to TRBD1. The CDR3 has 17 residues. The germline CDR1 and CDR2 sequences are SEHNR and FQNEAQ (reference sequence). J lost 4 bases, V lost 5 bases, and 14 bases had no gene match. The CDR3 protein is CASSTGGDRGRRYEQYF. As DNA, the CDR3 is TGTGCCAGCAGCACAGGCGGGGACAGGGGTCGACGGTACGAGCAGTACTTC.